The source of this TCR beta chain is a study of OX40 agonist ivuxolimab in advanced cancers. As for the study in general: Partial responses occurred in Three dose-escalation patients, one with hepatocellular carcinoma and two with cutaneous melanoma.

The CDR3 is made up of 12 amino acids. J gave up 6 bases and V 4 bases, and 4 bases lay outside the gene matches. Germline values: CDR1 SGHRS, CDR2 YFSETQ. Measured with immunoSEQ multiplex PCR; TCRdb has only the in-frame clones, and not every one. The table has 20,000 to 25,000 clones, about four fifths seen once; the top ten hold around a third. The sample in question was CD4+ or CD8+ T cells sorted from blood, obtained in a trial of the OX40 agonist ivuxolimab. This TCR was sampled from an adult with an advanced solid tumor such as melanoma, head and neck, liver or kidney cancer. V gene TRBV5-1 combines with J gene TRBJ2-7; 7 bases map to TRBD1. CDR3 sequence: CASSGTGAEQYF. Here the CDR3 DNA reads TGCGCCAGCAGCGGAACAGGGGCCGAGCAGTACTTC.